These 8 T cell receptor beta chains share one sample of origin, sequenced in a study of lymphopenia after photon versus proton radiotherapy. Clones were read by immunoSEQ multiplex PCR, and TCRdb kept only the in-frame ones, dropping some. The sample contains over 35,000 clones, around 83% of which appear only once. Source: peripheral blood, taken from a patient treated with proton-based radiotherapy. Receptors were obtained from a woman between 65 and 79 years old with pancreatic cancer.

This chain joins TRBV30 and TRBJ2-4, with D possibly being TRBD1 (6 bases). This CDR3 is 21 amino acids long. Germline assignment: CDR1 GTSNPN and CDR2 SVGIG (reference sequence). With 1 base removed from V and 0 bases from J, the gap between germline ends came to 28 bases. In nucleotides, the CDR3 is TGTGCCTGGAGTGCAATCCTATCGACAGGTTTTCGCGATATAGCCAAAAACATTCAGTACTTC. Translated, it gives CAWSAILSTGFRDIAKNIQYF.

The gene calls are TRBV2 and TRBJ1-5; 9 bases match TRBD1. The V and J ends lost 2 bases and 5 bases, in that order; junction bases with no gene match: 4. The CDR3 spans 15 residues. Germline lookup yields CDR1 SNHLY and CDR2 FYNNEI. The CDR3 DNA reads TGTGCCAGCAGTGAATCCCGGGACAGGGATCAGCCCCAGCATTTT. Its protein product is CASSESRDRDQPQHF.

The V gene is TRBV4-1, the J gene TRBJ1-1; TRBD1 might be the D (6 bases). There are 14 residues in the CDR3. V dropped 1 base and J dropped 1 base, with 7 bases sitting between them. The germline gives CDR1 MGHRA, CDR2 YSYEKL. DNA for the CDR3: TGCGCCAGCAGCCAAGTGGACAGGAACACTGAAGCTTTCTTT. Encoded protein: CASSQVDRNTEAFF.

CDR3 nucleotide sequence: TGTGCCAGCAGCGCAAGCCCGGGACTCCTCCCCTACGAGCAGTACTTC. It encodes CASSASPGLLPYEQYF. The chain employs TRBV5-8 and TRBJ2-7; D perhaps matches TRBD2 (6 bases). Germline values: CDR1 SGHTS, CDR2 YDEGEE. The CDR3 loop spans 16 amino acids. V gave up 4 bases and J gave up 2 bases, with 19 bases separating them. Full variable domain (rest looked up from reference TRBV5-8 and TRBJ2-7): EAGVTQSPTHLIKTRGQQATLRCSPISGHTSVYWYQQALGLGLQFLLWYDEGEERNRGNFPPRFSGRQFPNYSSELNVNALELEDSALYLCASSASPGLLPYEQYFGPGTRLTVT.

The chain uses TRBV7-2 and TRBJ2-5; 7 bases map to TRBD2. This CDR3 is 15 amino acids long. Looked up from germline, CDR1 is SGHTA and CDR2 is FQGNSA. V lost 3 bases and J lost 11; bases outside the gene matches: 15. As DNA, the CDR3 is TGTGCCAGCAGCTTTGAAAATTCCCGGGGGGTTGAGCAGTACTTC. It yields the protein CASSFENSRGVEQYF.

This clone has more than one count but fewer than ten. Different DNA sequences within this sample yield the same CDR3. The chain has TRBV20-1 and TRBJ2-5; D is uncertain. Per germline, CDR1 DFQATT and CDR2 SNEGSKA (reference sequence). CDR3 size: 11 residues. V lost 0 bases and J 7 bases, leaving 6 bases between the germline ends. DNA for the CDR3: TGCAGTGCTAGAGATCCACCGACCCAGTACTTC. As protein: CSARDPPTQYF.

The J gene is TRBJ2-7, the V gene TRBV19; perhaps TRBD2 as D (6 bases). V was shortened by 3 bases and J by 5 bases, with 17 bases between the two germline ends. Per germline, CDR1 LNHDA and CDR2 SQIVND (reference sequence). The CDR3 is made up of 15 amino acids. In DNA form, the CDR3 reads TGTGCCAGTAGTATCGGGCGGGATGGCAGCCACGAGCAGTACTTC. As protein: CASSIGRDGSHEQYF.

There are a few counts of this clone. The genes are TRBV7-3 and TRBJ2-7, with 8 bases that match TRBD1. Trimming at V came to 5 bases and at J to 5 bases, leaving 8 bases not matched to a gene. Germline V gives CDR1 SGHTA, CDR2 FQGTGA. The length of the CDR3 is 14 residues. The CDR3 protein is CASSRTGQGNEQYF. CDR3 DNA: TGTGCCAGCAGCCGCACCGGACAGGGCAACGAGCAGTACTTC.